This entry is about one T cell receptor beta chain. The antigen remains undetermined. This entry belongs to a study of T cells expressing NK-cell markers. For the study at large: Obtained from sorted CD3+CD56+NKG2C+, CD3+CD56+NKG2C- and CD3+CD56-NKG2C+ T cells were the TCR beta repertoires. Among eight sequenced donors, seven carried HCMV seropositivity while one was seronegative. Overall study findings and caveats: Dominant NKG2C+ clonotypes accounted for roughly 1.0-8% of CD8+ T cells in a handful of donors.

In generating TCR beta cDNA, 5'RACE template switching with UMIs was used. Reanalyzing the 5' RACE reads, TCRdb keeps one entry per CDR3 protein, without DNA. This table holds hundreds of thousands of distinct CDR3 sequences. The CDR3 covers 11 residues. Germline CDR1 and CDR2: DFQATT and SNEGSKA (reference sequence). The sequence was collected from a man aged 18-30 years in good health. The material sequenced was blood T cells: a sorted CD56 or NKG2C T cell subset, CD4+ or CD8+ T cells, or bulk PBMC T cells (not recorded which). This rearrangement joins TRBV20-1 to TRBJ1-2; lacking DNA, the TRBD1 call made by TCRdb goes unchecked. This CDR3 reads CSARDRVGYTF.